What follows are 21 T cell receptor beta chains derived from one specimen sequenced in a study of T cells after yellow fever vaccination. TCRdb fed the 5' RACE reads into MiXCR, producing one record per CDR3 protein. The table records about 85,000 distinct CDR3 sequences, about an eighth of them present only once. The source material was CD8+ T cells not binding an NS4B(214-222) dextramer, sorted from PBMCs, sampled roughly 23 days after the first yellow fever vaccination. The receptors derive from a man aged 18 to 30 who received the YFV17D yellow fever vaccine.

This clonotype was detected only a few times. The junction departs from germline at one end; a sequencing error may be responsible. Written as DNA, the CDR3 is TGCGCCAGCAGCTTGATGGGGGAATGGAACTTC. The encoded protein is CASSLMGEWNF. The chain carries TRBV5-1 and TRBJ2-7; D assignment may be TRBD1 or TRBD2 (5 bases each). CDR1 and CDR2 from the germline V gene are SGHRS and YFSETQ. This CDR3 has 11 residues.

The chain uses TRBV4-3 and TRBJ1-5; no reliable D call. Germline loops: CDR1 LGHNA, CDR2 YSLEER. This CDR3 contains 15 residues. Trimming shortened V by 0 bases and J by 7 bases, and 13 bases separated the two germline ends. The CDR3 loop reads CASSQDSDHGQPQHF. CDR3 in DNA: TGCGCCAGCAGCCAAGATTCGGACCATGGCCAGCCCCAGCATTTT.

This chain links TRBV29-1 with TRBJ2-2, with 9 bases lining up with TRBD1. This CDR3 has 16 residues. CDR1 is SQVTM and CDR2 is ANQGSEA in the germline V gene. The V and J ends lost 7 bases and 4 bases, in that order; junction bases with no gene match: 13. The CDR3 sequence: CSASPTRTGVTGELFF. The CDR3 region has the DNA TGCAGCGCCTCCCCCACCCGGACAGGGGTCACCGGGGAGCTGTTTTTT.

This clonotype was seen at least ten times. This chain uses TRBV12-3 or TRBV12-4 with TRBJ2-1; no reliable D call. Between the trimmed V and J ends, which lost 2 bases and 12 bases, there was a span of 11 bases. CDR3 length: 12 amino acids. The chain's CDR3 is CASSLTGLWQFF. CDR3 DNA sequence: TGTGCCAGCAGTTTAACCGGGCTTTGGCAGTTCTTC.

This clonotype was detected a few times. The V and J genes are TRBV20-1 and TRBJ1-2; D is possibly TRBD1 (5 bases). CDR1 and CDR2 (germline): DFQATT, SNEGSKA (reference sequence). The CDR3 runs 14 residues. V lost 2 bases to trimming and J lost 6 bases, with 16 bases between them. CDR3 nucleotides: TGCAGTGCTAGAAGCGACAGCCACTGGGATGGCTACACCTTC. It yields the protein CSARSDSHWDGYTF.

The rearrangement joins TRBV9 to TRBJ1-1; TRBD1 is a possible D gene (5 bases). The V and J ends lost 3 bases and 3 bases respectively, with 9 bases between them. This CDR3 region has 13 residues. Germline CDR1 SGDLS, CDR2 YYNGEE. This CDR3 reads CASSAGAYTEAFF. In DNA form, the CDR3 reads TGTGCCAGCAGCGCCGGGGCTTACACTGAAGCTTTCTTT.

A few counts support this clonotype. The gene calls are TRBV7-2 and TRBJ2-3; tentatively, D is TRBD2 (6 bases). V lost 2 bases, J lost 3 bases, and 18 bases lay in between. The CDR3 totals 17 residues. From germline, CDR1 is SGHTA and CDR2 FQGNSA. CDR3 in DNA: TGTGCCAGCAGCTTATTCATATCGGGAGCGGTTACAGATACGCAGTATTTT. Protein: CASSLFISGAVTDTQYF.

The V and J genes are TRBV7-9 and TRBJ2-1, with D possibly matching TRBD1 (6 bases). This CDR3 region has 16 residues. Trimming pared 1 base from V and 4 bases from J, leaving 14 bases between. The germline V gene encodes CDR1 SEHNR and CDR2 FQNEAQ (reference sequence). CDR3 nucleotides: TGTGCCAGCAGCTTAGTCGGGTCAGGGGAGTACAATGAGCAGTTCTTC. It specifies CASSLVGSGEYNEQFF.

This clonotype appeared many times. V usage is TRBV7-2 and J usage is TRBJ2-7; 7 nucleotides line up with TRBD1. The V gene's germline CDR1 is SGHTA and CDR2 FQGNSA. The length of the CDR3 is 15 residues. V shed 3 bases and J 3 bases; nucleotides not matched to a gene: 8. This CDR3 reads CASSFSPSGGYEQYF. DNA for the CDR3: TGTGCCAGCAGCTTTTCCCCTTCAGGGGGCTACGAGCAGTACTTC.

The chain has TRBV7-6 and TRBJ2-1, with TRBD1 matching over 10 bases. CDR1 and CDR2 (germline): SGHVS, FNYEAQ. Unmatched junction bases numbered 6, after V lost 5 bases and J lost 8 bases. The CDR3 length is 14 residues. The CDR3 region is CASSIYGTGDEQFF. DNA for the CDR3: TGTGCCAGCAGCATTTACGGGACAGGGGATGAGCAGTTCTTC.

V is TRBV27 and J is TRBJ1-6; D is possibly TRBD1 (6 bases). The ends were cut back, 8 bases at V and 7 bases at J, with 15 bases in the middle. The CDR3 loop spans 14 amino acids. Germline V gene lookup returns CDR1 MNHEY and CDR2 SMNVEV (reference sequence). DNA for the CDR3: TGTGCCAGCGGGGTGGCAGGGGTAAATTCACCCCTCCACTTT. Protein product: CASGVAGVNSPLHF.

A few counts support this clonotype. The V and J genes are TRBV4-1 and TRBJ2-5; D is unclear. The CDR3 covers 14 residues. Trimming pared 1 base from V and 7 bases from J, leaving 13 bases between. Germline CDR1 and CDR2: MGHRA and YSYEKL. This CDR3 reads CASSQGTSVGTQYF. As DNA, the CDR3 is TGCGCCAGCAGCCAAGGCACATCCGTTGGGACCCAGTACTTC.

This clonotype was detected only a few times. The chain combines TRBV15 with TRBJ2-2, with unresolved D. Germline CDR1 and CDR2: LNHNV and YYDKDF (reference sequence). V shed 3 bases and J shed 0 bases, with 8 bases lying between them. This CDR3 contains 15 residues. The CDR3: CATSRSGANTGELFF. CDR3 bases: TGTGCCACCAGCAGGAGTGGGGCGAACACCGGGGAGCTGTTTTTT.

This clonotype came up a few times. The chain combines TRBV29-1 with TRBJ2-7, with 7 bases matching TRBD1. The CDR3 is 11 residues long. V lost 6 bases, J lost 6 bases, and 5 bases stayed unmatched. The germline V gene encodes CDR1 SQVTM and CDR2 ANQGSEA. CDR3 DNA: TGCAGCGTGGTACAGGGGCTCGAGCAGTACTTC. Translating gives CSVVQGLEQYF.

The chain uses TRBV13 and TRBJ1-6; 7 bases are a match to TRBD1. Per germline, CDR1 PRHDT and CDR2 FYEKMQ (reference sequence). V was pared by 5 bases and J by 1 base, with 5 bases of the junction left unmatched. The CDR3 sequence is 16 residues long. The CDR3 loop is CASSHTGESYNSPLHF. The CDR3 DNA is TGTGCCAGCAGCCACACAGGGGAGTCCTATAATTCACCCCTCCACTTT.

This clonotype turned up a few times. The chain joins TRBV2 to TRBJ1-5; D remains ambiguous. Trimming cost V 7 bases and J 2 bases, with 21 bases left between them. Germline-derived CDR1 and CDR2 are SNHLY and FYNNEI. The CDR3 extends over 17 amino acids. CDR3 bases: TGTGCCAGCACTCGACCGGGAGCCTATATGGGCAATCAGCCCCAGCATTTT. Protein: CASTRPGAYMGNQPQHF.

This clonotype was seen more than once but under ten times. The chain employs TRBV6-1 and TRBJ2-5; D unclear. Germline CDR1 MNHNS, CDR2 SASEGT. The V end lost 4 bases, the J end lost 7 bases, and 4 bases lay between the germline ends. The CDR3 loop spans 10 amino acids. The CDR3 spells CASSAWTQYF. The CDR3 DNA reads TGTGCCAGCAGTGCCTGGACCCAGTACTTC.

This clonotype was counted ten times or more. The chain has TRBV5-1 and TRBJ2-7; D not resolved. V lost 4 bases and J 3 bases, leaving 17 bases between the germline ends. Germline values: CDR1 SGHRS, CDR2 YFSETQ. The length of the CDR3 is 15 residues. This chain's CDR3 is CASSPGRLSGYEQYF. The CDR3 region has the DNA TGCGCCAGCAGCCCCGGACGCTTATCGGGCTACGAGCAGTACTTC.

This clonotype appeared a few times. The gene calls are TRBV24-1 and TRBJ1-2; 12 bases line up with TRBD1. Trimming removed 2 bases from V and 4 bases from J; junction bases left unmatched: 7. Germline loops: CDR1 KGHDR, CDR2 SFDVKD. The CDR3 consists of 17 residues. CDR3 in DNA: TGTGCCACCAGTGATTCTTCCGGGACAGGGGGCATCTATGGCTACACCTTC. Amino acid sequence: CATSDSSGTGGIYGYTF.

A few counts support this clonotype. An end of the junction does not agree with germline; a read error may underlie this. This chain's CDR3 is CASSPGLGYNGQFF. DNA for the CDR3: TGTGCCAGCAGCCCGGGACTGGGGTACAATGGGCAGTTCTTC. This sequence joins TRBV9 and TRBJ2-1; tentatively, D is TRBD2 (6 bases). The CDR3 loop spans 14 amino acids. Per germline, CDR1 SGDLS and CDR2 YYNGEE.

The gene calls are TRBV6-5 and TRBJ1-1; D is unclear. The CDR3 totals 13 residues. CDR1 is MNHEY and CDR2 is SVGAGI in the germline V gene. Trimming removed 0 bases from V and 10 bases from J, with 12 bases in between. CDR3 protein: CASSYSIGNGAFF. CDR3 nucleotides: TGTGCCAGCAGTTACTCGATAGGGAATGGAGCTTTCTTT.